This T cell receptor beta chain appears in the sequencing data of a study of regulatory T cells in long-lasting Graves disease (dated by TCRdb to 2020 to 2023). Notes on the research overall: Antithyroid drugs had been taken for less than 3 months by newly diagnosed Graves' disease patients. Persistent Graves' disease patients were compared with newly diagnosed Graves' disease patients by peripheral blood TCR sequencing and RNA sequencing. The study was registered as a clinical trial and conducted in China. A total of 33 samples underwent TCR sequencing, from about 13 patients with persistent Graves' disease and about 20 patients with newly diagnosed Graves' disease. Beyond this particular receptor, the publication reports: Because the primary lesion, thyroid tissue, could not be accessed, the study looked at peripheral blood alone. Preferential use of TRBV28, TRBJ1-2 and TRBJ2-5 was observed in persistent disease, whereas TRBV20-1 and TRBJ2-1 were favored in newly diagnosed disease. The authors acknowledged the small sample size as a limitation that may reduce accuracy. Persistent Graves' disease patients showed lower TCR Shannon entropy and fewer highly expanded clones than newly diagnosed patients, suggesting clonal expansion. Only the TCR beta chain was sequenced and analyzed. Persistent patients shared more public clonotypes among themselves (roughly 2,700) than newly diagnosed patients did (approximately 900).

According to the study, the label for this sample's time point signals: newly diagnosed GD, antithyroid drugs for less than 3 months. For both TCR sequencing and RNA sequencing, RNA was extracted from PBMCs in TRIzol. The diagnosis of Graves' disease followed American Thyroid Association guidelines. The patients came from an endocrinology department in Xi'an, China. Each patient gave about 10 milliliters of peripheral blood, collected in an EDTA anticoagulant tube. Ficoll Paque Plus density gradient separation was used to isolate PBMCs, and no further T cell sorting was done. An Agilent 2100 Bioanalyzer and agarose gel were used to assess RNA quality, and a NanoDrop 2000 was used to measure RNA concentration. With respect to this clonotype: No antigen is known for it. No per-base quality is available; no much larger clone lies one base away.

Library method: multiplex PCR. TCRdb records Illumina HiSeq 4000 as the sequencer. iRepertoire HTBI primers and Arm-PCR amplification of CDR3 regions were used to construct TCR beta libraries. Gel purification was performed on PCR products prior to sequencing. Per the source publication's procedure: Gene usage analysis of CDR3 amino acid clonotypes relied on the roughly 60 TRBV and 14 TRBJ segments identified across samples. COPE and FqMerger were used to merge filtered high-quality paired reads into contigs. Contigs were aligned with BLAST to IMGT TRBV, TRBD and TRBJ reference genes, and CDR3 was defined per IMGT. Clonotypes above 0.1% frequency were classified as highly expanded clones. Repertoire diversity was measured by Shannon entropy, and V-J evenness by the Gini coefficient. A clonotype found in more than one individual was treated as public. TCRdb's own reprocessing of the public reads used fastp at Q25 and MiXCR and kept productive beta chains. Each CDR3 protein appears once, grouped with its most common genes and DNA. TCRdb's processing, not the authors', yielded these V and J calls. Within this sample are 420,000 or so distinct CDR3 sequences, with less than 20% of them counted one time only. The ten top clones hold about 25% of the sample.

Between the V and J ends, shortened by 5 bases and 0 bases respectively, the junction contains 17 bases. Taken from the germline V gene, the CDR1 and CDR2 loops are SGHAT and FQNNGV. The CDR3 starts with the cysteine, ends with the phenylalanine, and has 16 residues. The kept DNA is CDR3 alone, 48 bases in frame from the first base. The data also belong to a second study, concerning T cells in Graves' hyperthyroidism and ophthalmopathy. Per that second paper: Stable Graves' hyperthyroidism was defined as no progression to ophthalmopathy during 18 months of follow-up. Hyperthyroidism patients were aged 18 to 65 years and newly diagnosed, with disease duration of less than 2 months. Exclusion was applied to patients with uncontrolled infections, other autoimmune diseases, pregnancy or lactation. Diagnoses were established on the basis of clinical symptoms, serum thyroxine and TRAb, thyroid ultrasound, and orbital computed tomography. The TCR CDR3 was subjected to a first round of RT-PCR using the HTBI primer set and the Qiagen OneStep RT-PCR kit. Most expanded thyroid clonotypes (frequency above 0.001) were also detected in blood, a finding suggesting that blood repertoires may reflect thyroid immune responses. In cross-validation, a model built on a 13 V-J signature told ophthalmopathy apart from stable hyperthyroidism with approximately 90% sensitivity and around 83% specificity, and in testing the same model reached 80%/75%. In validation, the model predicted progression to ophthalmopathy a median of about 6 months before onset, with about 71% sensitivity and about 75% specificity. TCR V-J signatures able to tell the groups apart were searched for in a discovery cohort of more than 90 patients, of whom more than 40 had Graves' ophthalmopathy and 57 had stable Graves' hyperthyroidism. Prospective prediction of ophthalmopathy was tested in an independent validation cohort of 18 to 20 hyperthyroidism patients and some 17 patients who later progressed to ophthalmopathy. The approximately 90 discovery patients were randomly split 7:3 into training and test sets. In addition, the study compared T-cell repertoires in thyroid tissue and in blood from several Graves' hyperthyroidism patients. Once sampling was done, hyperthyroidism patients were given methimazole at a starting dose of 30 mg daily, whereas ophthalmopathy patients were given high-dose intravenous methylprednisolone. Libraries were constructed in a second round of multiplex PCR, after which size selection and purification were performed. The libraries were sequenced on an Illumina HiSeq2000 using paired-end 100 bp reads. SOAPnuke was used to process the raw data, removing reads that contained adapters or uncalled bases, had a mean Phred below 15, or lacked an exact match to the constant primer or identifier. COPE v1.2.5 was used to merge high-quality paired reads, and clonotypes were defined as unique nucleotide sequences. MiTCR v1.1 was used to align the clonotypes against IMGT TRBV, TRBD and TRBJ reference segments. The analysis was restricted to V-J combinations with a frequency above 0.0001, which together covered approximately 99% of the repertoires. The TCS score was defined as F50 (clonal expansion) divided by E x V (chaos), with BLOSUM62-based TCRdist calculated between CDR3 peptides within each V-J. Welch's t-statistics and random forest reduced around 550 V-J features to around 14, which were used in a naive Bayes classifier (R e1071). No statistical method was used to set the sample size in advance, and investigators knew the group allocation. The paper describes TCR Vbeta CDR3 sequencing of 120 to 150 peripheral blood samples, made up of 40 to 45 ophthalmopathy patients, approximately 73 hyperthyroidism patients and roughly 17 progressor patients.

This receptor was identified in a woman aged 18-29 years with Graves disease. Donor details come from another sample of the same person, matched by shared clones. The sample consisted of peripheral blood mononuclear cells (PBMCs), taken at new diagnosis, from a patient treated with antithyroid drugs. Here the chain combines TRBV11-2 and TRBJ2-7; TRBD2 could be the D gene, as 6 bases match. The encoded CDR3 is CASSEEGALISYEQYF. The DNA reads TGTGCCAGCAGCGAGGAGGGAGCCTTAATCTCCTACGAGCAGTACTTC.